The 32 T cell receptor beta chains in this list originate from one sample, sequenced in a study of technical replicates of blood from several donors (dated by TCRdb to about 2017). Libraries were built with the immunoSEQ multiplex PCR assay. What TCRdb holds here is the immuneACCESS table cut down to in-frame rearrangements. Part of the clones is not present; checked against another copy, under half of the missing clones reflect an unresolved V gene, and the others are unexplained. In this sample the table shows more than 65,000 clones, roughly 94% of which occur a single time. The top ten clonotypes cover less than 0.25% of the sample. The sequencing input was T cells isolated from PBMCs. The receptors were gathered from a human donor in good health.

CDR3: CASSLSGSGGAGELFF. The CDR3, as DNA: TGTGCCAGCAGTTTATCTGGTAGCGGGGGGGCCGGGGAGCTGTTTTTT. The chain employs TRBV27 and TRBJ2-2, with 11 bases matching TRBD2. The germline V gene has CDR1 MNHEY and CDR2 SMNVEV (reference sequence). The V and J ends lost 0 bases and 6 bases, in that order; junction bases with no gene match: 3. This CDR3 region has 16 residues.

The rearrangement links TRBV28 to TRBJ2-7, with TRBD2 as a possible D gene (6 bases). The CDR3 contains 15 residues. Per germline, CDR1 MDHEN and CDR2 SYDVKM. V lost 2 bases to trimming and J lost 5 bases, with 16 bases between them. In DNA, the CDR3 is TGTGCCAGCAGTTTAACACAGGTGGAGGGCCACGAGCAGTACTTC. Translated, it gives CASSLTQVEGHEQYF.

This chain connects TRBV27 to TRBJ2-7; no firm D call. V was clipped by 3 bases and J by 5 bases, with 14 bases between them. CDR1 and CDR2 (germline): MNHEY, SMNVEV (reference sequence). The CDR3 spans 14 residues. The CDR3 DNA follows: TGTGCCAGCAGTTTGGCACGGCGTCTAGACGAGCAGTACTTC. Amino acids: CASSLARRLDEQYF.

The chain recombines TRBV6-5 with TRBJ2-1, with 10 bases identical to TRBD2. Germline V gene sequence: CDR1 MNHEY, CDR2 SVGAGI. The trim removed 2 bases at V and 5 bases at J, leaving 6 bases unmatched. This CDR3 contains 16 residues. The DNA of the CDR3 is TGTGCCAGCAGTTACAGCTTAACTAGCGGGGACAATGAGCAGTTCTTC. Amino acid sequence: CASSYSLTSGDNEQFF.

This chain joins TRBV7-9 and TRBJ2-7, with D maybe TRBD1 (7 bases). From germline, CDR1 is SEHNR and CDR2 FQNEAQ (reference sequence). V was clipped by 4 bases and J by 4 bases, with 11 bases between them. This CDR3 has 13 amino acids. The CDR3 coding sequence is TGTGCCAGCAGCTATCAGGGGGGTTACGAGCAGTACTTC. Translated: CASSYQGGYEQYF.

The V gene is TRBV7-9, the J gene TRBJ2-4; 8 bases match TRBD1. Germline CDR1 and CDR2: SEHNR and FQNEAQ (reference sequence). The CDR3 spans 15 residues. V lost 0 bases, J lost 8 bases, and 6 bases stayed unmatched. CDR3 DNA sequence: TGTGCCAGCAGCTTAGCCCCAGGGGGCGAGGACATTCAGTACTTC. It translates to CASSLAPGGEDIQYF.

The rearrangement uses TRBV7-9 and TRBJ1-2; D ambiguous. In germline, CDR1 is SEHNR, CDR2 FQNEAQ (reference sequence). V gave up 8 bases and J gave up 9 bases, with 16 bases separating them. The CDR3 covers 12 residues. CDR3 in amino acids: CASVQVPESYTF. The CDR3 bases are TGTGCCAGCGTCCAGGTCCCCGAAAGCTACACCTTC. Together with reference TRBV7-9 and TRBJ1-2, the CDR3 gives the full variable domain: DTGVSQNPRHKITKRGQNVTFRCDPISEHNRLYWYRQTLGQGPEFLTYFQNEAQLEKSRLLSDRFSAERPKGSFSTLEIQRTEQGDSAMYLCASVQVPESYTFGSGTRLTVV.

The V and J genes are TRBV27 and TRBJ2-1; 8 bases are a match to TRBD2. Losses at the gene ends were 5 bases for V and 4 bases for J; bases not matched to a gene: 22. Germline V lookup: CDR1 MNHEY, CDR2 SMNVEV (reference sequence). This CDR3 is 20 amino acids long. CDR3 DNA sequence: TGTGCCAGCAGTCCCTCTTTTGGCATGGCGGGAGGAATTAGTTACAATGAGCAGTTCTTC. Its translation: CASSPSFGMAGGISYNEQFF.

V usage is TRBV5-1 and J usage is TRBJ2-1; no firm D call. Germline values: CDR1 SGHRS, CDR2 YFSETQ. Between the trimmed V and J ends, which lost 0 bases and 8 bases, there was a span of 15 bases. The CDR3 totals 15 residues. This chain's CDR3 is CASSLAAVGRDEQFF. The CDR3 coding sequence is TGCGCCAGCAGCTTGGCCGCCGTGGGCCGCGATGAGCAGTTCTTC.

This chain connects TRBV5-6 to TRBJ2-1, with 8 bases identical to TRBD2. V was clipped by 4 bases and J by 13 bases; unmatched bases: 10. The V gene's germline CDR1 is SGHDT and CDR2 YYEEEE. The CDR3 contains 13 residues. In DNA form, the CDR3 reads TGTGCCAGCAGCATCGGACTAGCCCAATCCCAGTTCTTC. Translating it yields CASSIGLAQSQFF.

J is TRBJ2-1 and V is TRBV5-1, with TRBD1 as a possible D gene (5 bases). Between the trimmed V and J ends, which lost 9 bases and 0 bases, there was a span of 16 bases. The CDR3 has 15 residues. The germline CDR1 and CDR2 sequences are SGHRS and YFSETQ. CDR3 in DNA: TGCGCCACCCGTGGGGCGGAGAGCTCCTACAATGAGCAGTTCTTC. Encoded protein: CATRGAESSYNEQFF.

The chain couples TRBV14 to TRBJ2-3; 12 nucleotides agree with TRBD2. The CDR3 consists of 16 residues. V shed 2 bases and J 5 bases; nucleotides not matched to a gene: 5. The V gene's germline CDR1 is SGHDN and CDR2 FVKESK. The CDR3, as DNA: TGTGCCAGCAGCCAAAGGACTAGCGGGGTTCGAGATACGCAGTATTTT. Its protein product is CASSQRTSGVRDTQYF. The variable domain in full, with the rest retrieved from reference TRBV14 and TRBJ2-3, is EAGVTQFPSHSVIEKGQTVTLRCDPISGHDNLYWYRRVMGKEIKFLLHFVKESKQDESGMPNNRFLAERTGGTYSTLKVQPAELEDSGVYFCASSQRTSGVRDTQYFGPGTRLTVL.

The V and J genes are TRBV28 and TRBJ2-7; TRBD2 aligns across 16 bases. With V trimmed by 11 bases and J by 6 bases, 10 bases remained unmatched. Germline CDR1 reads MDHEN; CDR2 reads SYDVKM. The CDR3 contains 15 residues. The CDR3, as DNA: TGTGCCGCCTCCGGGACTAGCGGGAGGGCCAGCGAGCAGTACTTC. It translates to CAASGTSGRASEQYF.

This clone appeared once. The V and J genes are TRBV7-2 and TRBJ2-1; 11 bases align to TRBD2. The V and J ends lost 1 base and 9 bases, in that order; junction bases with no gene match: 8. In germline, CDR1 is SGHTA, CDR2 FQGNSA. This CDR3 is built from 16 residues. The DNA for the CDR3 is TGTGCCAGCAGCTTAGAATCAATGCTAGCGGGGGGTGAGCAGTTCTTC. Translating gives CASSLESMLAGGEQFF. The complete variable domain, with remaining parts taken from reference TRBV7-2 and TRBJ2-1, reads GAGVSQSPSNKVTEKGKDVELRCDPISGHTALYWYRQSLGQGLEFLIYFQGNSAPDKSGLPSDRFSAERTGGSVSTLTIQRTQQEDSAVYLCASSLESMLAGGEQFFGPGTRLTVL.

A note on this clone: At one boundary the junction diverges from the germline segment, which might be a read error. The chain uses TRBV7-8 and TRBJ1-3; 10 nucleotides line up with TRBD1. The CDR3 is made up of 16 amino acids. Germline CDR1 is SGHVS and CDR2 is FQNEAQ. The CDR3 reads CASSPPGTGVGHTIYF. CDR3 in DNA: TGTGCCAGCAGCCCACCCGGGACAGGGGTTGGACACACCATATATTTT.

CDR3 nucleotide sequence: TGTGCCAGTATCCCGAGATCTGGAAACACCATATATTTT. Translation gives CASIPRSGNTIYF. The chain is built from TRBV19 and TRBJ1-3; D is ambiguous. Germline CDR1 is LNHDA and CDR2 is SQIVND (reference sequence). CDR3 length: 13 residues. The V gene lost 7 bases and the J gene lost 1 base, with 8 bases spanning the gap.

This chain connects TRBV19 to TRBJ1-2, with D perhaps TRBD1 (5 bases). Trimming stripped 0 bases from V and 8 bases from J, with 13 bases between. CDR3 length equals 14 residues. The germline gives CDR1 LNHDA, CDR2 SQIVND (reference sequence). CDR3 nucleotides: TGTGCCAGTAGTATAGATCCAGGGCCCTACGGCTACACCTTC. Its protein product is CASSIDPGPYGYTF.

The rearrangement uses TRBV11-2 and TRBJ1-6; D might be TRBD1 (6 bases). Germline assignment: CDR1 SGHAT and CDR2 FQNNGV. The CDR3 runs 16 residues. Between the trimmed V and J ends, which lost 1 base and 7 bases, there was a span of 14 bases. In DNA, the CDR3 is TGTGCCAGCAGCTTAGCGCAGACAGGACGAAATTCACCCCTCCACTTT. Amino acid sequence: CASSLAQTGRNSPLHF.

This clone has a single count. The chain combines TRBV6-1 with TRBJ2-7, with 7 bases that match TRBD2. With 8 bases clipped from V and 2 bases from J, the junction kept 9 bases outside the gene matches. CDR1 and CDR2 (germline): MNHNS, SASEGT. This CDR3 contains 14 residues. The CDR3 DNA follows: TGTGCCAGCGAGTCAGGACTAGTCCCCTACGAGCAGTACTTC. This codes for CASESGLVPYEQYF.

J is TRBJ2-7 and V is TRBV7-2; D is uncertain. V lost 5 bases and J 1 base, leaving 12 bases between the germline ends. Germline loops: CDR1 SGHTA, CDR2 FQGNSA. The CDR3 consists of 14 residues. The CDR3 region has the DNA TGTGCCAGCAGCACCAGCACGGGTTCCTACGAGCAGTACTTC. It translates to CASSTSTGSYEQYF.

The chain joins TRBV7-4 to TRBJ1-6, with 7 bases lining up with TRBD1. The CDR3 length is 21 residues. Per germline, CDR1 SGHVT and CDR2 SQSDAQ. The junction had 19 bases not matched to a gene; V was cut back by 1 base and J by 4 bases. CDR3 bases: TGTGCCAGCAGCTTAGGAGCAAGGTCTGGATGGACAGGCCGATATAATTCACCCCTCCACTTT. It codes for CASSLGARSGWTGRYNSPLHF.

This clone was seen just once. V usage is TRBV30 and J usage is TRBJ1-3; D not resolved. CDR1 and CDR2 from the germline V gene are GTSNPN and SVGIG (reference sequence). The germline V and J ends were trimmed by 1 base and 0 bases, with 10 bases remaining between them. The CDR3 contains 15 residues. The CDR3 DNA sequence: TGTGCCTGGAGTGGAGCGGCGAACTCTGGAAACACCATATATTTT. Encoded protein: CAWSGAANSGNTIYF.

The chain recombines TRBV7-9 with TRBJ1-4; TRBD1 matches 9 bases. J was trimmed by 5 bases and V by 3 bases; bases with no gene match: 1. The germline V gene encodes CDR1 SEHNR and CDR2 FQNEAQ (reference sequence). This CDR3 region has 14 residues. The CDR3 here is CASSLTGGNEKLFF. The CDR3 bases are TGTGCCAGCAGCTTGACAGGGGGGAATGAAAAACTGTTTTTT.

The V call is TRBV5-1, the J call TRBJ1-1; weak D call: TRBD1 (6 bases). The germline CDR1 and CDR2 sequences are SGHRS and YFSETQ. The CDR3 loop spans 15 amino acids. Trimming removed 4 bases from V and 1 base from J, with 14 bases in between. The DNA of the CDR3 is TGCGCCAGCAGCCACTTCAAGGGACAGAACACTGAAGCTTTCTTT. Translation gives CASSHFKGQNTEAFF.

The genes are TRBV6-1 and TRBJ2-7; 7 bases are shared with TRBD1. The CDR3 is 14 residues long. With 6 bases clipped from V and 2 bases from J, the junction kept 7 bases outside the gene matches. Germline assignment: CDR1 MNHNS and CDR2 SASEGT. CDR3 coding DNA: TGTGCCAGCAGCTACAGGGGAGCCGCCTACGAGCAGTACTTC. As protein: CASSYRGAAYEQYF.

This chain connects TRBV29-1 to TRBJ1-2; D is possibly TRBD1 (5 bases). The CDR3 is 15 amino acids. Trimming removed 1 base from V and 4 bases from J, with 16 bases in between. The germline V gene has CDR1 SQVTM and CDR2 ANQGSEA. The CDR3 spells CSVEGPRAGSYGYTF. The CDR3 DNA follows: TGCAGCGTTGAAGGCCCCAGGGCAGGCTCCTATGGCTACACCTTC.

The V and J genes are TRBV4-1 and TRBJ2-2; 7 positions match TRBD1. The V gene's germline CDR1 is MGHRA and CDR2 YSYEKL. The V segment lost 3 bases and the J segment 6 bases; nucleotides outside the gene matches: 16. The CDR3 consists of 18 residues. CDR3 sequence (DNA): TGCGCCAGCAGCCATGGAATCCCGGGACAGAAGGGGTCCGGGGAGCTGTTTTTT. As protein: CASSHGIPGQKGSGELFF.

J is TRBJ1-1 and V is TRBV29-1; D unresolved. Germline CDR1 SQVTM, CDR2 ANQGSEA. V was clipped by 6 bases and J by 0 bases, with 11 bases between them. The CDR3 is 13 amino acids. For the CDR3, the DNA is TGCAGCGTAGGGAGGCGACTGAACACTGAAGCTTTCTTT. It specifies CSVGRRLNTEAFF. Filled out from reference TRBV29-1 and TRBJ1-1, the complete variable domain reads SAVISQKPSRDICQRGTSLTIQCQVDSQVTMMFWYRQQPGQSLTLIATANQGSEATYESGFVIDKFPISRPNLTFSTLTVSNMSPEDSSIYLCSVGRRLNTEAFFGQGTRLTVV.

This chain joins TRBV5-1 and TRBJ1-2; TRBD1 might be the D (5 bases). Germline V gene sequence: CDR1 SGHRS, CDR2 YFSETQ. The CDR3 runs 14 residues. Trimming left V 0 bases short and J 5 bases short, with 11 bases between. As DNA, the CDR3 is TGCGCCAGCAGCTTGGCACAGGCCCAATATGGCTACACCTTC. It encodes CASSLAQAQYGYTF. Together with reference TRBV5-1 and TRBJ1-2, the CDR3 gives the full variable domain: KAGVTQTPRYLIKTRGQQVTLSCSPISGHRSVSWYQQTPGQGLQFLFEYFSETQRNKGNFPGRFSGRQFSNSRSEMNVSTLELGDSALYLCASSLAQAQYGYTFGSGTRLTVV.

This clone was detected only once. V gene TRBV6-5 combines with J gene TRBJ1-5; D may be TRBD1 (5 bases). Deletions cut 6 bases from V and 7 bases from J, with 13 bases between. CDR1 and CDR2 (germline): MNHEY, SVGAGI. The CDR3 is made up of 13 amino acids. The CDR3: CASRMGGSQPQHF. CDR3 in DNA: TGTGCCAGCAGAATGGGGGGGAGCCAGCCCCAGCATTTT.

This rearrangement joins TRBV11-3 to TRBJ2-1; 10 bases line up with TRBD2. Trimming took 5 bases from V and 7 from J; bases not matched to a gene: 8. The germline V gene encodes CDR1 SGHNT and CDR2 YENEEA. This CDR3 contains 15 residues. CDR3 nucleotide sequence: TGTGCCAGCAGCAATTTAGCGGGAGGAAGAAATGAGCAGTTCTTC. Protein: CASSNLAGGRNEQFF.

The rearrangement joins TRBV28 to TRBJ2-3; perhaps TRBD1 as D (6 bases). Germline assignment: CDR1 MDHEN and CDR2 SYDVKM. This CDR3 contains 13 residues. Trimming pared 8 bases from V and 2 bases from J, leaving 11 bases between. The CDR3, as DNA: TGTGCCAGCGGAGCAGGGGACACAGATACGCAGTATTTT. Translation gives CASGAGDTDTQYF.